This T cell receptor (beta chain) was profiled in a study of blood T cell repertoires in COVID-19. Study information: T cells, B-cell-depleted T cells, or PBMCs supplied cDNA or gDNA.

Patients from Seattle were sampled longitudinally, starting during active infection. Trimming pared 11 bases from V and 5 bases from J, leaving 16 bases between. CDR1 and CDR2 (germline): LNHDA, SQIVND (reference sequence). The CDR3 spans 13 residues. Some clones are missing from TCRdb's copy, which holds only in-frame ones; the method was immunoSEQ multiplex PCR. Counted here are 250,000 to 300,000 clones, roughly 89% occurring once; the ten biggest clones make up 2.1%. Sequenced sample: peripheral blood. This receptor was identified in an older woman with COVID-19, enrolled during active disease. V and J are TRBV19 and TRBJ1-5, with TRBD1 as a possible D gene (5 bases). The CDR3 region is CAGSYQGDQPQHF. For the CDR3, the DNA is TGTGCCGGCTCATACCAGGGCGATCAGCCCCAGCATTTT.